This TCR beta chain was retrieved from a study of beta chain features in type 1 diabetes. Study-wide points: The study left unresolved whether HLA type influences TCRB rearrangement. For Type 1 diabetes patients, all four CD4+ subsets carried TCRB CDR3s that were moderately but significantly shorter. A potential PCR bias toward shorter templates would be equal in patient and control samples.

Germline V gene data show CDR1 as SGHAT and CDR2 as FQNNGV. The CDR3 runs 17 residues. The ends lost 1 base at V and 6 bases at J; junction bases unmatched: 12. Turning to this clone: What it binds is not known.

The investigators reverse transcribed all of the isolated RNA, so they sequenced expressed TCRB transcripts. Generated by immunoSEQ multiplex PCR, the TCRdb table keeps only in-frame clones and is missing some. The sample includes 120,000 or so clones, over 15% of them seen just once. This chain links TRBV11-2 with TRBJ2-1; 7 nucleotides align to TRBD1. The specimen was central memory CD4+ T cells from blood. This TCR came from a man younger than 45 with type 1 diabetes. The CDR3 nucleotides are TGTGCCAGCAGCTTAGCCCACAGGGGCGCCCTGGGCAATGAGCAGTTCTTC. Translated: CASSLAHRGALGNEQFF.